A single sample is the source of the 15 T cell receptor beta chains below, sequenced in a study of control samples from healthy donors and cancer patients (dated by TCRdb to about 2020). Libraries were prepared through the immunoSEQ multiplex PCR assay. The clones in this table, taken by TCRdb from immuneACCESS, are in-frame only. Not every clone is retained; where verified, under half of the shortfall comes from an unresolved V gene, and the cause of the rest is unknown. Counted in this sample were about 97,000 clones; about 91% of them appeared once. The top ten clonotypes cover 2% to 2.5% of the sample. Sequencing input: blood. These receptors all stem from a woman between 18 and 29 years old in good health.

The DNA for the CDR3 is TGTGCCACTGACACGGTTCAGACCCAGTACTTC. It translates to CATDTVQTQYF. V and J are TRBV6-5 and TRBJ2-5; D not resolved. The V gene's germline CDR1 is MNHEY and CDR2 SVGAGI. V dropped 10 bases and J dropped 6 bases, with 12 bases sitting between them. The CDR3 runs to 11 residues.

On this clone: The sample holds other DNA sequences that translate to the same CDR3. The V gene is TRBV12-3 or TRBV12-4, the J gene TRBJ1-1, with D maybe TRBD1 (5 bases). Trimming removed 2 bases at V and 3 bases at J, with 7 bases between. The CDR3 runs to 13 residues. CDR3 nucleotides: TGTGCCAGCAGTTTAAAAGGGGACACTGAAGCTTTCTTT. Its translation is CASSLKGDTEAFF.

This chain joins TRBV6-5 and TRBJ2-5, with 10 positions matching TRBD2. V lost 8 bases, J lost 6 bases, and 6 bases stayed unmatched. Per germline, CDR1 MNHEY and CDR2 SVGAGI. CDR3 length: 13 amino acids. The CDR3 DNA is TGTGCCAGCGACCTAGCGGGGGCGAAGACCCAGTACTTC. Protein product: CASDLAGAKTQYF.

The chain links TRBV28 to TRBJ1-1; 7 nucleotides agree with TRBD1. This CDR3 is 14 amino acids long. J gave up 2 bases and V 6 bases, and 6 bases lay outside the gene matches. CDR1 and CDR2 (germline): MDHEN, SYDVKM. The CDR3 reads CASSRGQANTEAFF. The DNA for the CDR3 is TGTGCCAGCAGCAGAGGACAGGCCAACACTGAAGCTTTCTTT.

V and J are TRBV4-3 and TRBJ1-1; possibly TRBD1 for D (6 bases). CDR1 and CDR2 from the germline V gene are LGHNA and YSLEER. The length of the CDR3 is 15 residues. Between the trimmed V and J ends, which lost 3 bases and 5 bases, there was a span of 16 bases. This CDR3 reads CASSHDRTAGTEAFF. CDR3 nucleotides: TGCGCCAGCAGCCATGACAGGACAGCGGGGACTGAAGCTTTCTTT.

This sequence joins TRBV19 and TRBJ2-7; D is perhaps TRBD1 (6 bases). The CDR3 loop spans 13 amino acids. The V end was cut by 6 bases, the J end by 4 bases, with 13 bases between. Germline V gives CDR1 LNHDA, CDR2 SQIVND (reference sequence). CDR3 amino acids: CASSWGQEYEQYF. In nucleotides, the CDR3 is TGTGCCAGTAGCTGGGGGCAGGAGTACGAGCAGTACTTC. Variable domain in full (rest from reference TRBV19 and TRBJ2-7): DGGITQSPKYLFRKEGQNVTLSCEQNLNHDAMYWYRQDPGQGLRLIYYSQIVNDFQKGDIAEGYSVSREKKESFPLTVTSAQKNPTAFYLCASSWGQEYEQYFGPGTRLTVT.

The V call is TRBV28, the J call TRBJ1-2, with 7 bases aligning to TRBD1. V shed 5 bases and J 4 bases; nucleotides not matched to a gene: 7. The CDR3 consists of 14 residues. The germline V gene encodes CDR1 MDHEN and CDR2 SYDVKM. The CDR3 is CASSGPTGSYGYTF. The CDR3 DNA is TGTGCCAGCAGTGGGCCGACAGGGTCCTATGGCTACACCTTC.

This chain connects TRBV5-6 to TRBJ2-1; D unclear. CDR3 length: 17 amino acids. Trimming shortened V by 0 bases and J by 0 bases, and 13 bases separated the two germline ends. Germline V gene data show CDR1 as SGHDT and CDR2 as YYEEEE. CDR3 in amino acids: CASSLDRAHTSYNEQFF. CDR3 sequence (DNA): TGTGCCAGCAGCTTGGATAGGGCGCATACCTCCTACAATGAGCAGTTCTTC.

The chain couples TRBV18 to TRBJ1-2; D perhaps matches TRBD1 (5 bases). CDR3 size: 13 residues. V lost 6 bases and J lost 2, with 10 bases in between. In germline, CDR1 is KGHSH, CDR2 LQKENI. The CDR3 reads CASSQGPNYGYTF. The CDR3 coding sequence is TGTGCCAGCTCCCAGGGACCCAACTATGGCTACACCTTC.

The chain has TRBV30 and TRBJ1-5; D perhaps matches TRBD1 (6 bases). This CDR3 is 14 amino acids long. The V end was cut by 0 bases, the J end by 6 bases, with 12 bases between. CDR1 is GTSNPN, CDR2 SVGIG, per germline (reference sequence). The CDR3 reads CAWSVGTGSQPQHF. As DNA, the CDR3 is TGTGCCTGGAGTGTAGGAACAGGGTCTCAGCCCCAGCATTTT.

The chain carries TRBV27 and TRBJ2-7; D is uncertain. Deletions cut 5 bases from V and 2 bases from J, with 16 bases between. This CDR3 region has 15 residues. Germline V gene data show CDR1 as MNHEY and CDR2 as SMNVEV (reference sequence). The CDR3, as DNA: TGTGCCAGCAGTCCTAAGGGCTACGGAACCTACGAGCAGTACTTC. Its translation: CASSPKGYGTYEQYF.

The table lists this clone with a count of one. Written as DNA, the CDR3 is TGTGCCAGCAGACAGGGGGCCGGCAATCAGCCCCAGCATTTT. It is translated as CASRQGAGNQPQHF. The chain couples TRBV6-5 to TRBJ1-5; the match to TRBD1 covers 9 bases. The J segment lost 2 bases and the V segment lost 6 bases, leaving 2 bases of the junction unmatched. Looked up from germline, CDR1 is MNHEY and CDR2 is SVGAGI. The CDR3 has 14 amino acids.

This clone was seen just once. This chain links TRBV28 with TRBJ1-2, with 7 bases matching TRBD1. Germline lookup yields CDR1 MDHEN and CDR2 SYDVKM. J lost 6 bases, V lost 6 bases, and 7 bases had no gene match. This CDR3 is 13 amino acids long. The CDR3 here is CASSLQGHHGYTF. In DNA, the CDR3 is TGTGCCAGCAGCTTACAGGGGCACCATGGCTACACCTTC.

The chain is built from TRBV25-1 and TRBJ1-2; D may be TRBD1 (5 bases). The CDR3 is 14 residues long. The germline V and J ends were trimmed by 1 base and 4 bases, with 10 bases remaining between them. Per germline, CDR1 MGHDK and CDR2 SYGVNS. The CDR3 sequence: CASSESGRGYGYTF. The CDR3 DNA reads as TGTGCCAGCAGTGAATCCGGAAGGGGCTATGGCTACACCTTC.

V is TRBV19 and J is TRBJ1-3; the D gene is possibly TRBD1 (5 bases). The CDR3 consists of 16 residues. From germline, CDR1 is LNHDA and CDR2 SQIVND (reference sequence). Deletions cut 3 bases from V and 9 bases from J, with 21 bases between. In DNA, the CDR3 is TGTGCCAGTAGTATTTCATACGGGACGGCTCGAGGCACCATATATTTT. This sequence encodes CASSISYGTARGTIYF.